This T cell receptor beta chain was obtained from a study of cytomegalovirus exposure and HLA in healthy donors (dated 2017 in TCRdb). As for the study more broadly: In an earlier analysis of 550 to 750 of the donors, about 270 Gb of sequence data and some 100 million unique TCR beta sequences from some 170 million T cells were reported. The study used immunosequencing to profile the T cell repertoires of several hundred subjects and linked those repertoires to cytomegalovirus serostatus. Rather than using new phenotypic data, the later analysis identified candidate immune exposures from TCR beta sequences and from how often those sequences occurred across donors. About five DR-DQ haplotypes were treated as single units for association and clustering because of strong linkage in the cohort. Class I and class II HLA loci were covered by the typing at four-digit resolution. The number of typed donors differed by locus: about 620-640 for A, B, C, DRB1 and DQB1; 522 for DQA1; 600 to 610 for DPA1; and around 490 for DPB1. To study patterns of TCR occurrence, a later analysis re-analyzed previously published TCR beta repertoires from 650 to 750 donors and added high-resolution HLA genotyping. Among some 400 genotyped donors of the cohort, an average of around 250,000 unique TCR beta nucleotide sequences was sequenced per donor, of which roughly 17% were non-productive. Donor age, sex, ethnicity and CMV serostatus were compiled alongside the repertoire data. The study aimed to test whether cataloging public T cell receptors could reveal signatures of past pathogen exposure. Of the roughly 390 genotyped donors, 65% to 90% fell in the genetic ancestry cluster associated with self-reported Caucasian donors. A later genetic analysis took genome-wide SNP genotypes for about three fifths of the 666 donors and used that subset as a discovery cohort. A separate validation cohort of 100 to 150 different subjects was used in addition to the roughly 720-subject first cohort. In an earlier analysis of roughly 540 of the donors, high-throughput TCR beta sequencing was used to judge whether each TCR beta V gene segment behaved as functional or pseudogenic. Every repertoire in the discovery cohort had been generated on one and the same sequencing platform. To predict cytomegalovirus infection status, the study brought together high-throughput TCR immunosequencing, statistical association of individual TCRs with disease status, and machine learning. An early release covering about 600 HLA-typed donors comprised 250 to 350 gigabases of sequencing data and 85 million to 100 million unique TCR sequences. Study-wide conclusions, independent of this receptor: At a false discovery rate of 0.05, a later analysis linked 15,000 to 20,000 TCR beta sequences to specific HLA alleles. According to a later genetic analysis, donors in an Asian-associated ancestry cluster had fewer N-insertions in productive TCRs than the roughly 670-donor mean. Because some donors lacked HLA typing at each locus, the association tests relied only on the typed subset. The 87-base-pair reads could not distinguish some IMGT-functional V segments, including TRBV6-2 and TRBV6-3, so those segments were excluded. The earlier analysis of 587 of the donors excluded some 15 rarely observed V segments, including chromosome 9 orphons, because counts were too low. A later analysis found that HLA-associated TCR beta chains were more clonally expanded and had lower generation probabilities than equally common non-associated chains. Most CMV-associated TCR beta chains appeared to be HLA-restricted in a later analysis, and the HLA associations seemed to be driven largely by CMV exposure. The classifier was reported to diagnose cytomegalovirus status with high specificity and sensitivity in both the original and validation cohorts. A group of highly shared sequence variants was considered likely to be a technical artifact of the sequencing pipeline. The only immune exposure information available for the cohort was CMV serostatus. Correlated functional status among segregating V segments might reflect linkage disequilibrium, but an unknown experimental factor could not be ruled out. A further reported finding was that TCR beta sequences accurately predicted the HLA-A and HLA-B alleles for most subjects in the first cohort. In a later analysis, several top co-occurrence clusters were reported to appear linked to parvovirus B19, influenza, CMV and Epstein-Barr virus. The study listed over 150 TCR beta chains as associated with cytomegalovirus. In vitro tests confirmed that a few of the cytomegalovirus-associated TCR beta chains recognize cytomegalovirus antigens. While some public TCRs were present in many individuals, most TCR sequences turned up only very rarely across donors. Strong co-occurrence of HLA alleles, especially DR and DQ, made assigning TCR associations to individual alleles difficult. An earlier analysis of around 540 of the donors showed that most TCR beta V segments appeared in productive rearrangements either about 90% or about 30% of the time, which broadly matched IMGT annotations. According to the authors, the approach could potentially be generalized to other disease states and immunological phenotypes. In a later analysis, the rate of TCR association differed among HLA loci, with DRB1 alleles having the most associated TCRs and HLA-C alleles having the fewest. V-gene and J-gene trimming of TCR beta chains was associated with a missense DCLRE1C variant in a later genetic analysis, and the association was replicated in an independent cohort. Sequencing depth was assumed to be roughly uniform across donors in the presence/absence analyses, though that assumption may not hold. This cohort had only TCR beta chains sequenced, and the lack of alpha or paired-chain data limited which features could be detected.

Comment on this clone: The antigen this receptor binds is unknown. Base quality data are lacking; no much larger clone is found one base away.

The cohort consisted of more than 650 healthy bone marrow donors. Cohort members were all nominally healthy when sampled, although unrecorded immune exposures were likely present. The donor tested CMV seronegative, placing the donor among the roughly 350 seronegative members of the cohort. Each donor provided a peripheral blood sample, and peripheral blood mononuclear cells were used for TCR beta sequencing. The Qiagen DNeasy Blood Extraction Kit was used to extract genomic DNA from the blood cell samples. The junction shows trimming of 6 bases on V and 4 bases on J, plus 16 bases between the germline ends. Taken from the germline V gene, the CDR1 and CDR2 loops are MDHEN and SYDVKM. Its CDR3 holds 15 amino acids, cysteine through phenylalanine. The sequence is cut down to CDR3 DNA, 45 bases in frame from base 1. Library preparation used the immunoSEQ multiplex PCR assay. A mixture of 60 forward primers for TCR Vbeta segments and 13 reverse primers for TCR Jbeta segments was used in the multiplex PCR. The CDR3 region of rearranged TCR beta genes was amplified from genomic DNA by a multiplex PCR assay. Amplified TCR beta libraries were sequenced as 87-base-pair reads on the Illumina HiSeq System. The original methods were these. A later analysis counted about 80 million unique TCR beta chains across the 550 to 800 repertoires, and roughly 9.9 million of these chains were shared by at least two donors. A nearest-neighbor algorithm error-corrected the raw reads and collapsed the reads into unique sequences, merging closely related sequences to remove PCR and sequencing errors. Alignment of CDR3 sequences to IMGT reference sequences was used to assign V, D and J gene segments. Each retained sequence needed at least a six-nucleotide match to both a V gene segment and a J gene segment. A rearrangement was called productive if the CDR3 had no stop codons and remained in frame with V and J, and every other rearrangement was called non-productive. CDR3 was defined according to IMGT convention as the region running from the second conserved V-encoded cysteine to the conserved J-encoded phenylalanine. The earlier analysis of about 620 of the donors excluded sequences that lacked an unambiguous match to a single V gene segment. An earlier analysis of several hundred of the donors called V segments functional above 56.7% productive rearrangements and segregating when the between-donor standard deviation exceeded 5%. A statistical classification framework was built for diagnosing cytomegalovirus status from the catalog of TCR beta chain sequences. V and J gene assignment, in a later analysis, came from comparing TCR nucleotide sequences with IMGT/GENE-DB human TR gene sequences. Using the TCRdist pipeline, a later analysis assigned CDR3 sequences along with most-parsimonious VDJ recombination scenarios. A later analysis defined each TCR beta chain by its CDR3 amino acid sequence plus V-gene family, and excluded reads lacking a unique V-gene family. A later analysis removed 500 to 600 highly shared, low-generation-probability nucleotide sequences to deal with suspected cross-contamination and a sequencing artifact. In a later analysis, a clonal expansion index was calculated for each public chain from normalized within-repertoire ranks of inferred template counts. A later analysis computed generation probabilities with a VDJ recombination model fitted to out-of-frame rearrangements, and checked the results against IGoR. In a later analysis, hypergeometric tests were used to score TCR-TCR, TCR-HLA and TCR-CMV co-occurrence, with a repertoire-size bias correction applied to TCR pairs. To estimate false discovery rates, a later analysis permuted the HLA or CMV assignments 20 times. In a later analysis, co-occurring TCRs were grouped with DBSCAN, and TCRdist sequence similarity was added when clustering was performed within HLA-allele-positive subsets. For co-occurrence clustering, repertoires with fewer than 30,000 or more than 120,000 public chains were excluded, along with roughly 5 repertoires with anomalous nucleotide sharing. The table was pulled from immuneACCESS by TCRdb, which kept in-frame rearrangements only. Such tables lose some clones; where checked, under half of the loss comes from unresolved V genes, and the rest has no known cause. The V and J calls and clone size are taken from that table; D and trimming were inferred from the DNA. The table for this sample lists 100,000 to 150,000 clones; 75% to 90% of them were counted only once. The ten largest make up 2% to 2.5% of the sample.

The origin of this receptor is a man between 25 and 39 years old in good health and CMV-seronegative. This sequence uses TRBV28 and TRBJ2-1, with no confident D gene call. The specimen was PBMCs. The sequenced DNA is TGTGCCAGCAGATACGACACGGATAAGTACAATGAGCAGTTCTTC. This yields the protein CASRYDTDKYNEQFF.